This T cell receptor beta chain came from a study of blood T cell repertoires in COVID-19 (dated by TCRdb to the early 2020s). As for the study more broadly: Samples from collaborators originated in the United States, Italy and Spain and spanned both the acute and convalescent phases of COVID-19. The material from the prospective study consisted of cDNA or gDNA derived from T cells, B-cell-depleted T cells, or PBMCs. The samples were drawn from the first 160 participants of the ongoing ImmuneRACE study and from 1,254 subjects provided by 6 global collaborators. The dataset comprised deeply sampled blood TCRbeta repertoires from subjects exposed to, actively infected with, or recovered from COVID-19. HLA class I and class II types, where available, came from metadata supplied by the sample provider rather than from assay-based typing. The sample metadata nearly always contained a de-identified subject ID, COVID-19 status, age in years and sex. A freely available public database, intended as a resource for researchers studying the immune response to SARS-CoV-2, is where the repertoires were released.

The immunoSEQ Assay, a bias-controlled multiplex PCR, was used to amplify TCRbeta CDR3 regions from genomic DNA. The published analysis was carried out like this. Nucleated cell counts per sample were estimated from amplification of reference gene primers within the assay. To quantify the absolute abundance of each unique TCRbeta CDR3 rearrangement, sequence reads were collapsed and filtered. For each sample, productive Simpson clonality was calculated by taking the square root of Simpson's diversity index across productive rearrangements. TCRdb retrieved this table from immuneACCESS and kept in-frame rearrangements only. Not all clones are present; in checked studies, unresolved V genes account for under half, and no reason is known for the remainder. The V and J calls and the clone size are those of that table, but D and trimming were determined from the DNA. The sample profile shows about 170,000 clones; 88% of them were found once. The ten largest clones represent around 2.1% of the sample.

A second Seattle source provided samples from volunteer blood donors who had recovered from COVID-19. The collaborating institutions used their own protocols to collect whole blood in K2EDTA tubes. For TCRbeta analysis, collaborators shipped samples in one of three forms: frozen whole blood, isolated PBMCs, or DNA extracted from either of those sample types. A remark on this clone: Its antigen specificity is not known. The record has no base qualities; no much larger clone is one base away.

Beyond this particular receptor, the publication reports: The amount of clinical and demographic metadata varied by source and participant and was provided uncurated.

V trim: 5 bases; J trim: 0 bases; unmatched bases: 3. CDR1 is given as SGHAT and CDR2 as FQNNGV, both from the germline V gene. From cysteine to phenylalanine, the CDR3 is 14 amino acids long. The DNA shown is the 42-base CDR3, in frame from base 1. The chain joins TRBV11-2 to TRBJ2-7, with TRBD1 matching 8 junction bases. Sequenced sample: peripheral blood. This clonotype was sampled from a man over 45 who had recovered from COVID-19. The CDR3 sequence is CASSRTGLSYEQYF. The sequence in DNA is TGTGCCAGCAGCCGGACAGGGCTCTCCTACGAGCAGTACTTC.